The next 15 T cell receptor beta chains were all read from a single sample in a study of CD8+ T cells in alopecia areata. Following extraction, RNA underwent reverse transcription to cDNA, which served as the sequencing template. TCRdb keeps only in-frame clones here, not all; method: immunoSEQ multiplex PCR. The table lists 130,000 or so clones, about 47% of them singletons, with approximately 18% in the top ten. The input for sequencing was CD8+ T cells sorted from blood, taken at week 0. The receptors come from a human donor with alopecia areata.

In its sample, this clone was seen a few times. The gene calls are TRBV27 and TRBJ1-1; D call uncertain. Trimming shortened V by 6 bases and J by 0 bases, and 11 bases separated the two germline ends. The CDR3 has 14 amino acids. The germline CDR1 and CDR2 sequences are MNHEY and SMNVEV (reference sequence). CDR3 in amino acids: CASRPDSLNTEAFF. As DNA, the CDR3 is TGTGCCAGCAGGCCCGACTCTCTGAACACTGAAGCTTTCTTT.

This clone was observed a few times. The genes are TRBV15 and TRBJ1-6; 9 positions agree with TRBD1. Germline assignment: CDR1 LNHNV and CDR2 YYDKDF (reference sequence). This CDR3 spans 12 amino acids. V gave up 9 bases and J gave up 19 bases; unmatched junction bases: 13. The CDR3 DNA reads TGTGCCACAAGTCCCGGGACAGGGACGCTTCACTTT. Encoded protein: CATSPGTGTLHF.

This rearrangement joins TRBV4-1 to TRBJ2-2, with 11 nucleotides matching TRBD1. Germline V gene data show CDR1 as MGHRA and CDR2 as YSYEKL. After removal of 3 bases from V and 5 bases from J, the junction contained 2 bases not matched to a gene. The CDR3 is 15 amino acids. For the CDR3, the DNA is TGCGCCAGCAGCCATGGGACAGGGGGGACCGGGGAGCTGTTTTTT. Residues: CASSHGTGGTGELFF.

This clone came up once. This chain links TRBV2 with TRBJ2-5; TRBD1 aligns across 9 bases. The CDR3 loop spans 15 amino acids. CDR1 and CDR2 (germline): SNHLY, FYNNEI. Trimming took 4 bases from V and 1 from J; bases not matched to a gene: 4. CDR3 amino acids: CASSGTGEVQETQYF. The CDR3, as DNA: TGTGCCAGCAGTGGGACAGGGGAAGTCCAAGAGACCCAGTACTTC.

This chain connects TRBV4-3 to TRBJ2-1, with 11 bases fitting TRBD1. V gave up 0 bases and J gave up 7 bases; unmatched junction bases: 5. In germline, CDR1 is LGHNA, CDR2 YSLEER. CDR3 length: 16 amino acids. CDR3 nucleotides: TGCGCCAGCAGCCAAGATCGAGGGACAGGGGGGAATGAGCAGTTCTTC. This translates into CASSQDRGTGGNEQFF.

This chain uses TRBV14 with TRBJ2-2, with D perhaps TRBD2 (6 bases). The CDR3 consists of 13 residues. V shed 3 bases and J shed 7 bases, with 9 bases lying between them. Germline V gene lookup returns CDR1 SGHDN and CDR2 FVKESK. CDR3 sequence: CASSQEGGGELFF. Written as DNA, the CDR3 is TGTGCCAGCAGCCAGGAGGGCGGCGGGGAGCTGTTTTTT.

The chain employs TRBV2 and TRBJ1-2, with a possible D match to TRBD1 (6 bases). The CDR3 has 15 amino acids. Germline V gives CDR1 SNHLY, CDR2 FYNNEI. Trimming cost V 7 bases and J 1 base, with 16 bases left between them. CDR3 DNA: TGTGCCAGCACCTATGGGACACCGAATAACTATGGCTACACCTTC. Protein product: CASTYGTPNNYGYTF.

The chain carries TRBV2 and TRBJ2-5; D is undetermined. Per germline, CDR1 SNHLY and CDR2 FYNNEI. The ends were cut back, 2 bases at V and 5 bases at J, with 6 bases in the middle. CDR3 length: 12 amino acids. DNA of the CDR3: TGTGCCAGCAGTGAATGGGTTGAGACCCAGTACTTC. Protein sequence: CASSEWVETQYF.

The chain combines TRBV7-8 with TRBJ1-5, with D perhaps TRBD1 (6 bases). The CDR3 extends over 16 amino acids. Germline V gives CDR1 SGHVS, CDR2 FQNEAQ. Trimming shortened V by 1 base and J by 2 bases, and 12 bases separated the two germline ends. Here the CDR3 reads CASSLVGRQGNQPQHF. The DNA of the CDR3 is TGTGCCAGCAGCTTAGTGGGGCGACAGGGCAATCAGCCCCAGCATTTT.

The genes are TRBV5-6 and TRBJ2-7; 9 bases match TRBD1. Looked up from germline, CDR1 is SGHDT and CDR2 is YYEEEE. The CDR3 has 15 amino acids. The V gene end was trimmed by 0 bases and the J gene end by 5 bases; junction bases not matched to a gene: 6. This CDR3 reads CASSLALQGAHEQYF. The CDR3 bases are TGTGCCAGCAGCTTGGCCCTACAGGGGGCCCACGAGCAGTACTTC.

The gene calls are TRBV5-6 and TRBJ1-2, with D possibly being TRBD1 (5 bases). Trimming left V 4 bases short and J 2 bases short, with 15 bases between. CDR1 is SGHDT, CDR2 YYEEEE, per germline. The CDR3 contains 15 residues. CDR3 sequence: CASSLKGRGNYGYTF. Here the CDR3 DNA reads TGTGCCAGCAGCCTAAAGGGACGAGGAAACTATGGCTACACCTTC.

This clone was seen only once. CDR3 loop: CASSPSSGEVNTEAFF. In DNA form, the CDR3 reads TGTGCCAGCAGTCCGTCCTCAGGGGAGGTGAACACTGAAGCTTTCTTT. The rearrangement links TRBV27 to TRBJ1-1; perhaps TRBD1 as D (6 bases). CDR1 is MNHEY and CDR2 is SMNVEV in the germline V gene (reference sequence). V was cut by 5 bases and J by 0 bases, with 16 bases left in between. CDR3 length: 16 residues.

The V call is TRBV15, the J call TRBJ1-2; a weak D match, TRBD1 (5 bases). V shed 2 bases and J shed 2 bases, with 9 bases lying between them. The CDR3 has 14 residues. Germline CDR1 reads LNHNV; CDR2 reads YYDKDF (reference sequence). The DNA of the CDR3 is TGTGCCACCAGCAGACCCAGGGCCAACTATGGCTACACCTTC. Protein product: CATSRPRANYGYTF. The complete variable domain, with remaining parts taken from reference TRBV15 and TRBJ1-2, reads DAMVIQNPRYQVTQFGKPVTLSCSQTLNHNVMYWYQQKSSQAPKLLFHYYDKDFNNEADTPDNFQSRRPNTSFCFLDIRSPGLGDTAMYLCATSRPRANYGYTFGSGTRLTVV.

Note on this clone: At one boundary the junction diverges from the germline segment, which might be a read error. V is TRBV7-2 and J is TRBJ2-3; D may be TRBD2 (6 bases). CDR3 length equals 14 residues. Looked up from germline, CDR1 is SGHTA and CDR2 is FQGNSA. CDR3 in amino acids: CASSLARSTDTQYF. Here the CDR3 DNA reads TGTGCCAGCAGCCTAGCGCGTAGCACAGATACGCAGTATTTT. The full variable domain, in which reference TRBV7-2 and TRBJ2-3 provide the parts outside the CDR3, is GAGVSQSPSNKVTEKGKDVELRCDPISGHTALYWYRQSLGQGLEFLIYFQGNSAPDKSGLPSDRFSAERTGGSVSTLTIQRTQQEDSAVYLCASSLARSTDTQYFGPGTRLTVL.

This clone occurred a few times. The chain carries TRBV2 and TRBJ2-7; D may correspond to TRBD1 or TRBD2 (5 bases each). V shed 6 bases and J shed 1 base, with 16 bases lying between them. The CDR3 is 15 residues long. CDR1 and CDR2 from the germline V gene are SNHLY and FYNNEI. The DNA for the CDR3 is TGTGCCAGCAGCATCTACGGGACCGCGTCCTACGAGCAGTACTTC. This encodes CASSIYGTASYEQYF.